This TCR beta chain was identified during a study of CD8 T cells in Susac syndrome (dated by TCRdb to between 2018 and 2021). Regarding the study in general: Whether CD8+ T cell activation and differentiation in Susac syndrome was antigen driven was tested using repertoire sequencing.

Trimming leaves V shorter by 4 bases and J shorter by 0 bases, with the junction holding 20 bases beyond the gene matches. The cysteine opens and the phenylalanine closes a CDR3 of 20 amino acids. The sequence is cut down to CDR3 DNA, 60 bases in frame from base 1. CDR1 is given as SGHVS and CDR2 as FNYEAQ, both from the germline V gene. RNA was extracted with the RNeasy kit and roughly 0.45 to 1 ug was reverse transcribed using random hexamers. The immunoSEQ multiplex PCR assay, which covers 54 Vbeta and 13 Jbeta segments, was used to amplify TCR beta CDR3 regions. To correct PCR amplification bias, a synthetic template baseline was used for both primer optimization and computational correction. Turning to the authors' computational methods: Reads were assigned to V, D and J genes according to IMGT and analyzed in immunoSEQ Analyzer, with only productive sequences retained. Clonality was computed as one minus Shannon entropy normalized by log2 of the number of productive unique sequences. For each patient and control, public and private clones were evaluated among the 100 most prevalent clones. Clones were defined as Susac-specific if absent from the healthy and MS cohorts, from 900 to 1,300 published viral clones and from other ImmuneACCESS disease sequences. TCRdb applied fastp at Q25 and MiXCR to the public reads, then kept only in-frame beta chains. For every CDR3 protein sequence, its rows merge into one entry that carries the most common genes and DNA. These V and J calls are TCRdb output, not the study's own analysis. The sample table shows 120,000 to 150,000 distinct CDR3 sequences, and approximately 94% are seen once. More than 0.065% of the sample rests with the top ten.

As regards this clonotype: What this receptor recognizes is not known. Qualities for individual bases were not recorded, and no much larger clone is one base off.

The research as a whole found: The number of individuals in the TCR sequencing and HLA analysis was recognized as being relatively small.

Peripheral blood CD8+ and CD4+ T cells from healthy donors, Susac syndrome patients and multiple sclerosis patients were profiled using high-throughput TCR beta sequencing. Healthy donors were age- and sex-matched controls. Bulk CD8+ and CD4+ T cells were purified by magnetic negative isolation, while CD8+ TEMRA cells were enriched using FACS. Blood was collected in EDTA tubes and processed within 24 hours, with PBMCs isolated through density gradient centrifugation. PBMCs intended for TCR sequencing were cryopreserved in liquid nitrogen and thawed later in a water bath at 37 degrees C. The sorted or isolated CD4+, CD8+ and CD8+ TEMRA cells had a purity of 90% or higher.

Sequenced sample: CD4+ T cells from PBMCs. The sequence is built from TRBV7-6 and TRBJ2-7; 8 bases in between match TRBD1. The TCR comes from a human donor in good health. The encoded CDR3 is CASSSHPGQVNAGISYEQYF. In nucleotides, the sequence is TGTGCCAGCAGCTCCCACCCGGGACAGGTTAACGCGGGGATCTCCTACGAGCAGTACTTC. The full variable domain, with segments outside the CDR3 supplied by the reference TRBV7-6 and TRBJ2-7 proteins, appears as GAGVSQSPRYKVTKRGQDVALRCDPISGHVSLYWYRQALGQGPEFLTYFNYEAQQDKSGLPNDRFSAERPEGSISTLTIQRTEQRDSAMYRCASSSHPGQVNAGISYEQYFGPGTRLTVT.